This entry lists 12 T cell receptor beta chains sequenced from one sample in a study of T cell changes during pregnancy in multiple sclerosis. The table came from immunoSEQ multiplex PCR; TCRdb's copy has only in-frame clones and leaves some out. The sample carries approximately 90,000 clones, roughly 94% recorded once. Sample: peripheral blood, taken in the third trimester of pregnancy. All receptors derive from a female donor with multiple sclerosis, enrolled in a pregnancy study.

The gene calls are TRBV30 and TRBJ2-2, with no clear D. Trimming took off 2 bases at V and 3 bases at J, with 7 bases between the two ends. The CDR3 is 13 amino acids. Germline V CDR1 and CDR2: GTSNPN, SVGIG (reference sequence). The CDR3 protein is CAWSPTYTGELFF. The CDR3 DNA reads as TGTGCCTGGAGTCCCACATACACCGGGGAGCTGTTTTTT. Filled out from reference TRBV30 and TRBJ2-2, the complete variable domain reads SQTIHQWPATLVQPVGSPLSLECTVEGTSNPNLYWYRQAAGRGLQLLFYSVGIGQISSEVPQNLSASRPQDRQFILSSKKLLLSDSGFYLCAWSPTYTGELFFGEGSRLTVL.

This rearrangement joins TRBV19 to TRBJ2-7; 7 bases line up with TRBD2. The CDR3 length is 16 residues. CDR1 and CDR2 from the germline V gene are LNHDA and SQIVND (reference sequence). J was trimmed by 2 bases and V by 6 bases; bases with no gene match: 13. The CDR3 here is CASSKSGQRDPYEQYF. The CDR3 DNA reads as TGTGCCAGTAGCAAATCCGGGCAGCGGGACCCCTACGAGCAGTACTTC. Complete variable domain (other parts from reference TRBV19 and TRBJ2-7): DGGITQSPKYLFRKEGQNVTLSCEQNLNHDAMYWYRQDPGQGLRLIYYSQIVNDFQKGDIAEGYSVSREKKESFPLTVTSAQKNPTAFYLCASSKSGQRDPYEQYFGPGTRLTVT.

The chain uses TRBV5-1 and TRBJ2-1, with D possibly TRBD2 on 6 matching bases. Germline-derived CDR1 and CDR2 are SGHRS and YFSETQ. The CDR3 runs to 14 residues. V was clipped by 1 base and J by 6 bases, with 11 bases between them. The CDR3 sequence: CASSLREPPNEQFF. As DNA, the CDR3 is TGCGCCAGCAGCTTGCGGGAGCCCCCCAATGAGCAGTTCTTC.

The chain uses TRBV19 and TRBJ1-5; D not certain. This CDR3 is built from 15 residues. CDR1 is LNHDA, CDR2 SQIVND, per germline (reference sequence). V was trimmed by 1 base and J by 2 bases, leaving 9 bases between them. The CDR3 sequence is CASSIVTRGNQPQHF. CDR3 coding DNA: TGTGCCAGTAGTATAGTTACGAGAGGCAATCAGCCCCAGCATTTT.

This chain uses TRBV28 with TRBJ2-5, with TRBD2 matching 7 bases. V lost 3 bases, J lost 4 bases, and 5 bases stayed unmatched. Germline V gene sequence: CDR1 MDHEN, CDR2 SYDVKM. This CDR3 region has 14 residues. This CDR3 reads CASSLVGGRETQYF. CDR3 in DNA: TGTGCCAGCAGTTTGGTGGGGGGGAGAGAGACCCAGTACTTC.

The chain has TRBV27 and TRBJ2-7; 10 positions agree with TRBD2. CDR1 and CDR2 (germline): MNHEY, SMNVEV (reference sequence). The CDR3 runs 17 residues. V gave up 0 bases and J gave up 2 bases; unmatched junction bases: 7. The CDR3 spells CASSLSGRLAGAYEQYF. The DNA for the CDR3 is TGTGCCAGCAGTTTATCCGGTCGGCTAGCGGGAGCCTACGAGCAGTACTTC.

V usage is TRBV7-2 and J usage is TRBJ1-5, with 8 bases fitting TRBD1. With V trimmed by 3 bases and J by 5 bases, 6 bases remained unmatched. The CDR3 loop spans 15 amino acids. The germline gives CDR1 SGHTA, CDR2 FQGNSA. The CDR3 sequence: CASSFPGQGYQPQHF. The CDR3 DNA reads as TGTGCCAGCAGCTTTCCAGGACAGGGTTATCAGCCCCAGCATTTT.

This chain connects TRBV7-8 to TRBJ1-5, with 9 bases lining up with TRBD1. This CDR3 spans 15 amino acids. CDR1 SGHVS and CDR2 FQNEAQ come from the germline V gene. J lost 7 bases, V lost 5 bases, and 9 bases had no gene match. The CDR3 loop is CASSPGTGYYQPQHF. DNA of the CDR3: TGTGCCAGCAGCCCGGGGACAGGGTATTACCAGCCCCAGCATTTT.

The genes are TRBV9 and TRBJ2-5; 7 nucleotides align to TRBD1. The length of the CDR3 is 15 residues. Losses at the gene ends were 0 bases for V and 5 bases for J; bases not matched to a gene: 7. CDR1 is SGDLS, CDR2 YYNGEE, per germline. The CDR3 DNA reads as TGTGCCAGCAGCGTAGGAGGGGGCGGAATGGAGACCCAGTACTTC. It translates to CASSVGGGGMETQYF.

V is TRBV4-3 and J is TRBJ2-5, with 14 bases lining up with TRBD2. This CDR3 has 16 amino acids. CDR1 is LGHNA, CDR2 YSLEER, per germline. J was trimmed by 4 bases and V by 4 bases; bases with no gene match: 5. The CDR3 is CASSPGTSGSRETQYF. CDR3 in DNA: TGCGCCAGCAGCCCAGGGACTAGCGGGAGCAGAGAGACCCAGTACTTC.

The chain is built from TRBV1 and TRBJ2-4; the table's D call TRBD2 went unverified against the DNA. TRBV1 is marked as a pseudogene. The CDR3 covers 20 residues. CDR3 sequence reads: CTSSQDSGREGPPHKNIQYF. CDR3 in DNA: TGCACCAGCAGCCAAGATAGCGGGCGGGAGGGCCCCCCTCACAAAAACATTCAGTACTTC.

The chain is built from TRBV19 and TRBJ2-1, with 7 bases identical to TRBD1. V dropped 5 bases and J dropped 5; count of bases not matched to a gene: 3. The CDR3 consists of 13 residues. The germline V gene has CDR1 LNHDA and CDR2 SQIVND (reference sequence). Written as DNA, the CDR3 is TGTGCCAGTAGTTGGGGACAGCACAATGAGCAGTTCTTC. Translated: CASSWGQHNEQFF.